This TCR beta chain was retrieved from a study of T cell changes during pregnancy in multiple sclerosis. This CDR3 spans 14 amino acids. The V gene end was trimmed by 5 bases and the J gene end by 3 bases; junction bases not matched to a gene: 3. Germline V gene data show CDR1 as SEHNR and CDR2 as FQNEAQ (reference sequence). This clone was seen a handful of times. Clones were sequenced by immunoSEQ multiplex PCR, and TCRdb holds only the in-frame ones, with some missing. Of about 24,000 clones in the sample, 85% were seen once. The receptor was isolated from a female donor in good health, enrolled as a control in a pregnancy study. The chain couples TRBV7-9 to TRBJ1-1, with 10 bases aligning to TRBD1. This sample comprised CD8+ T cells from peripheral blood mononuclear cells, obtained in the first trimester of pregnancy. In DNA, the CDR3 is TGTGCCAGCAGCCTGGGGACAGGGGACACTGAAGCTTTCTTT. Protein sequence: CASSLGTGDTEAFF.